This record concerns one T cell receptor (beta chain) sequence. The antigen this receptor binds is unknown. No much larger clone is present one base from it, and per-base qualities are unavailable. Per the germline V gene, SGHTA is the CDR1 and FQGNSA is the CDR2. Unmatched junction bases come to 14, with V trimmed by 6 bases and J by 14 bases. The CDR3 measures 13 amino acids from cysteine to phenylalanine. Only CDR3 DNA remains: 39 bases, in frame from the first base. Healthy HIV-negative adults with no recently reported acute infections or vaccinations were included as donors. All donors were Caucasian adults living in Nashville, Tennessee, USA. Magnetic negative selection was used to enrich CD4+ T cells, after which naive cells were positively selected on CD45RA and the negative fraction became the memory subset. Blood was collected by leukapheresis, and PBMCs were isolated by Ficoll-Histopaque density gradient centrifugation and then cryopreserved in liquid nitrogen vapor phase. Analytical flow cytometry was used to check the purity and quantity of each magnetically sorted T cell population. Genomic DNA was isolated from every sorted fraction and measured by UV absorbance on a Nanodrop 2000c.

The data belong to a study of shared clonotypes between healthy human individuals (dated by TCRdb to the early 2020s). Looking at the study overall: The cohort included three men and a couple of women between 18 and 49 years of age. For each donor, three plates each were used for CD4 naive and CD4 memory, two plates were used for CD8 naive, and one plate was used for CD8 memory. To estimate repertoire size and how much clonotype sharing occurs between individuals, the study deeply sequenced the blood TCR repertoires of about 5 healthy adults. To increase sequencing depth and limit assay-specific biases, TCR repertoire library preparation and sequencing were carried out by different laboratories using diverse techniques. Between about 0.85 and 8.9 billion PBMCs per donor were obtained by leukapheresis.

TCR CDR3 regions were amplified from genomic DNA by multiplex PCR using the deep immunoSEQ assay. Extracted genomic DNA from each cell subset was distributed evenly across all wells of several immunoSEQ 96-well plates, and each plate was treated as a replicate. For sorted subsets, around 200 ng genomic DNA, equal to 30,000 or so T cell genomes, was loaded into each replicate PCR. The purified libraries were quantified using a Qubit 3.0 fluorometer, sized with a Bioanalyzer 2100, and then quantified again using the KAPA Library Quantification kit. Each immunoSEQ 96-well plate was sequenced on its own single-read 150-cycle Illumina NextSeq 550 flow cell. The published analysis was carried out like this. Because the immunoSEQ output included only junctional sequences and no quality scores, the filtering could not be the same as the filtering used for full-length reads. Sequences were annotated with PyIR, a Python wrapper for IgBLAST v1.9, using IMGT germline references to assign V/J genes and CDR3. Any read was removed if the V/J assignment was weak (E-value above 1e-6), the CDR3 was missing, or the read contained stop codons, out-of-frame junctions, or ambiguous translated residues. V3J clonotypes were defined by identical inferred V gene, J gene, and CDR3 amino acid sequence. Percentage overlap between repertoires was computed as shared unique clonotypes divided by the size of the smaller repertoire. Three approaches were used to assess repertoire richness: RTK rarefaction, the Chao1 estimator, and Recon v2.1 estimates of unobserved clonotypes. OLGA was used to compute generation probabilities for all TCRbeta clonotypes that the gDNA method yielded from a handful of donors. TCRdb stores this immuneACCESS table with in-frame sequences only. Part of the clones is absent; in the studies checked, under half of the shortfall reflects unresolved V genes, and no reason is known for the rest. The V and J calls and clone size are taken from that table; D and trimming were inferred from the DNA. This sample gives about 2.4 million clones in total; approximately 93% of them show up just once. In total, the top ten clones hold more than 0.35% of the sample.

Results the study describes overall, beyond this receptor: Pairwise subsampling led to the expectation that sequencing depth would affect the degree of clonotype sharing among donors. Around 5.4% of naive CD4, 3.5% of naive CD8, about 2.5% of memory CD4, and 0.4% of memory CD8 clonotypes were shared across a few donors. Clonotypes shared by all four sorted-subset donors showed higher generation probabilities than non-shared clonotypes. Sampling was limited to blood, and TCR repertoires in tissue likely differ from TCR repertoires in blood. Rarefaction of sorted-subset datasets indicated incomplete sequencing despite the large sequencing depth. The genetic and exposure-history diversity represented was limited by the small number of donors. Larger estimated clonotype richness was generally found for naive subsets than for memory subsets.

The chain uses TRBV7-2 and TRBJ2-5, and TRBD2 aligns with 8 junction nucleotides. The sequencing sample was made of naive CD4+ T cells from PBMCs. The label giving this sample's cell subset or site can be read as: CD45RA+ positively selected. This receptor was identified in a man younger than 30 in good health. Some clones in this sample may be carry-over from other donors' samples. The CDR3: CASSLTSDSLGYF. The DNA sequence reads TGTGCCAGCAGTTTGACTAGCGACAGTTTGGGATACTTC.